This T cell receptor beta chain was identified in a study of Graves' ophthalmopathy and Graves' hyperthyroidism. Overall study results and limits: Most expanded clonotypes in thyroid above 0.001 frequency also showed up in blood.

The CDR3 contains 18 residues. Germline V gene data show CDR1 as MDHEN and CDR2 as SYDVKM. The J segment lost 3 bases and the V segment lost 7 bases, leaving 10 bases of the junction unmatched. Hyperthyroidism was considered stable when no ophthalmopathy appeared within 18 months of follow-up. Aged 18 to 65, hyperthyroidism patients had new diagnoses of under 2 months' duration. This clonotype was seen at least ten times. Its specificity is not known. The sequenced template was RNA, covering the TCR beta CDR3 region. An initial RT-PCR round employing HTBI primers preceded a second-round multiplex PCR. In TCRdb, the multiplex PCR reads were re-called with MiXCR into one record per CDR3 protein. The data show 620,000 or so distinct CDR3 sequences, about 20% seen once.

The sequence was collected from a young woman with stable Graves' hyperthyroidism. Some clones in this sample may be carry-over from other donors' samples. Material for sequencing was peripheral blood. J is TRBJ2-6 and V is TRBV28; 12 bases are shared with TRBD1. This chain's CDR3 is CASIRDRGREGGANVLTF. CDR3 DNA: TGTGCCAGCATCCGGGACAGGGGGCGAGAAGGTGGGGCCAACGTCCTGACTTTC.